The rows below give T cell receptor beta chains drawn from one sample of a study of cytomegalovirus exposure and HLA in healthy donors. Sequenced by immunoSEQ multiplex PCR; TCRdb stores in-frame clones only, minus some. The sample includes some 67,000 clones. The sample taken for sequencing was PBMCs. Receptors originate from a woman in her 30s in good health and CMV-seronegative. The CDR3 runs from the conserved cysteine through the conserved F or W. A D gene is named only where the DNA matches it firmly.

TRBV7-2,NA,TRBJ1-4,CASSYLTGPTNEKLFF,TGTGCCAGCAGCTATCTAACAGGGCCCACTAATGAAAAACTGTTTTTT
TRBV7-6,NA,TRBJ1-5,CASSLEPGQSNQPQHF,TGTGCCAGCAGCCTTGAACCCGGACAGAGCAATCAGCCCCAGCATTTT
TRBV18,NA,TRBJ2-3,CASSSDWTDTQYF,TGTGCCAGCTCATCGGACTGGACAGATACGCAGTATTTT
TRBV18,NA,TRBJ1-1,CASSTATGDEAFF,TGTGCCAGCTCGACCGCGACAGGAGATGAAGCTTTCTTT
TRBV5-1,TRBD1,TRBJ1-3,CASSLWGQGATGNTIYF,TGCGCCAGCAGCTTGTGGGGCCAGGGGGCGACCGGAAACACCATATATTTT
TRBV5-1,NA,TRBJ2-6,CASSSLIPGANVLTF,TGCGCCAGCAGCTCCCTAATCCCGGGGGCCAACGTCCTGACTTTC
TRBV7-9,NA,TRBJ1-2,CASLTGYADGYTF,TGTGCCAGCCTAACAGGGTATGCGGATGGCTACACCTTC
TRBV29-1,TRBD2,TRBJ2-1,CSVEAGGRSDEQFF,TGCAGCGTTGAAGCTGGCGGGAGGTCTGATGAGCAGTTCTTC
TRBV7-3,TRBD2,TRBJ2-7,CASSFGGSGIDEQYF,TGTGCCAGCAGCTTTGGCGGTAGCGGGATCGACGAGCAGTACTTC
TRBV30,NA,TRBJ1-5,CAWSVRYSNQPQHF,TGTGCCTGGAGTGTACGCTATAGCAATCAGCCCCAGCATTTT
TRBV4-1,NA,TRBJ2-7,CASSLERTTAYEQYF,TGCGCCAGCAGCCTCGAAAGGACAACCGCCTACGAGCAGTACTTC
TRBV29-1,NA,TRBJ2-1,CSVSRGSPRYNEQFF,TGCAGCGTTAGTCGGGGGAGCCCGCGGTACAATGAGCAGTTCTTC
TRBV19,TRBD1,TRBJ2-1,CASSTRTGAREQFF,TGTGCCAGTAGTACCCGGACAGGGGCCAGGGAGCAGTTCTTC
TRBV5-7,TRBD2,TRBJ2-1,CASSCSRGLAGGDEQFF,TGTGCCAGCAGCTGTTCCCGGGGACTAGCGGGAGGGGATGAGCAGTTCTTC
TRBV6-1,NA,TRBJ2-3,CASSASGRGGTDTQYF,TGTGCCAGCAGTGCCTCAGGCCGCGGGGGCACAGATACGCAGTATTTT
TRBV6-5,NA,TRBJ1-1,CASSTGLLEAFF,TGTGCCAGCTCAACAGGACTACTTGAAGCTTTCTTT
TRBV4-2,NA,TRBJ1-2,CASSQVAAGDHSTF,TGTGCCAGCAGCCAAGTCGCGGCAGGGGATCATAGCACCTTC
TRBV30,TRBD2,TRBJ2-1,CAWSGGGSINEQFF,TGTGCCTGGAGTGGGGGCGGGAGTATCAATGAGCAGTTCTTC
TRBV7-9,NA,TRBJ2-7,CASSGGRGYSYEQYF,TGTGCCAGCAGCGGCGGTCGGGGTTACTCCTACGAGCAGTACTTC
TRBV4-1,TRBD1,TRBJ2-1,CASSPHTGQRNEQFF,TGCGCCAGCAGCCCCCACACGGGACAGCGGAATGAGCAGTTCTTC
TRBV11-2,TRBD1,TRBJ1-2,CASTVGQGSPYTF,TGTGCCAGCACCGTTGGACAGGGGAGCCCCTACACCTTC
TRBV27,TRBD2,TRBJ2-7,CASCRTSGTYEQYF,TGTGCCAGCTGCCGGACTAGCGGAACCTACGAGCAGTACTTC
TRBV20-1,NA,TRBJ2-3,CSLSRGDTQYF,TGCAGTCTCTCCCGGGGGGATACGCAGTATTTT
TRBV18,TRBD1,TRBJ2-7,CASSPWDRTEQYF,TGTGCCAGCTCACCCTGGGACAGGACCGAGCAGTACTTC
TRBV6-5,NA,TRBJ1-6,CASRYLPRDNNSPLHF,TGTGCCAGCAGGTACCTCCCCCGGGACAATAATTCACCCCTCCACTTT
TRBV7-9,TRBD1,TRBJ2-2,CASSSDRVNTGELFF,TGTGCCAGCAGCTCCGACAGGGTTAACACCGGGGAGCTGTTTTTT
TRBV18,NA,TRBJ1-1,CASSPSDGGLTNTEAFF,TGTGCCAGCTCACCATCAGACGGGGGGCTGACGAACACTGAAGCTTTCTTT
TRBV6-1,NA,TRBJ2-7,CASSVTYEQYF,TGTGCCAGCAGTGTCACCTACGAGCAGTACTTC
TRBV30,TRBD1,TRBJ1-1,CAWNRGLTEDFF,TGTGCCTGGAACAGGGGGCTAACTGAAGATTTCTTT
TRBV9,NA,TRBJ1-1,CASSAKEGAEAFF,TGTGCCAGCAGCGCAAAGGAGGGCGCTGAAGCTTTCTTT
TRBV4-1,NA,TRBJ1-5,CASSLQWGGNQPQHF,TGCGCCAGCAGCCTCCAGTGGGGAGGTAATCAGCCCCAGCATTTT
TRBV4-1,NA,TRBJ2-1,CASSQPRRSSYNEQFF,TGCGCCAGCAGCCAACCCCGGCGGAGCTCCTACAATGAGCAGTTCTTC
TRBV5-4,NA,TRBJ2-3,CASSYGERGTDTQYF,TGTGCCAGCAGTTACGGGGAGCGGGGCACAGATACGCAGTATTTT
TRBV18,NA,TRBJ2-7,CASSDLGQLTPYEQYF,TGTGCCAGCTCAGATCTAGGACAGCTGACCCCCTACGAGCAGTACTTC
TRBV10-3,NA,TRBJ1-5,CAISVGQGNVPQHF,TGTGCCATCAGTGTCGGGCAGGGAAACGTGCCCCAGCATTTT
TRBV6-6,NA,TRBJ1-1,CASSHGLERNTEAFF,TGTGCCAGCAGTCATGGACTGGAGAGGAACACTGAAGCTTTCTTT
TRBV7-6,TRBD2,TRBJ2-2,CASSAGLAGGRVTGELFF,TGTGCCAGCAGCGCCGGACTAGCGGGGGGGCGGGTCACCGGGGAGCTGTTTTTT
TRBV9,NA,TRBJ2-7,CASSVASGFYEQYF,TGTGCCAGCAGCGTAGCGTCAGGGTTCTACGAGCAGTACTTC
TRBV9,TRBD2,TRBJ2-7,CASSVEAGGPEQYF,TGTGCCAGCAGCGTAGAAGCGGGGGGGCCCGAGCAGTACTTC
TRBV11-3,NA,TRBJ2-5,CASSPLGSETQYF,TGTGCCAGCAGCCCGCTAGGATCAGAGACCCAGTACTTC
TRBV4-1,NA,TRBJ2-1,CASSAIAQNNEQFF,TGCGCCAGCAGCGCGATAGCCCAAAACAATGAGCAGTTCTTC
TRBV7-3,NA,TRBJ2-2,CASSPGQGSTGELFF,TGTGCCAGCAGTCCCGGGCAGGGAAGCACCGGGGAGCTGTTTTTT
TRBV4-1,NA,TRBJ1-2,CASTGGSGYTF,TGCGCCAGCACGGGGGGGTCTGGCTACACCTTC
TRBV7-2,NA,TRBJ2-7,CASSLEHRSYEQYF,TGTGCCAGCAGCTTAGAACACCGGAGCTACGAGCAGTACTTC
TRBV27,TRBD1,TRBJ1-1,CASSSGQGMNTEAFF,TGTGCCAGCAGCTCTGGACAGGGGATGAACACTGAAGCTTTCTTT
TRBV5-6,TRBD1,TRBJ2-1,CASSSNGQGNDEQFF,TGTGCCAGCAGCTCGAACGGACAGGGGAATGATGAGCAGTTCTTC
TRBV28,TRBD1,TRBJ2-7,CASSLMDRAAYEQYF,TGTGCCAGCAGTTTGATGGACAGGGCTGCCTACGAGCAGTACTTC
TRBV28,NA,TRBJ1-2,CASSYRANYGYTF,TGTGCCAGCAGTTACCGGGCTAACTATGGCTACACCTTC
TRBV29-1,NA,TRBJ2-3,CSVRSGLGTDTQYF,TGCAGCGTTCGCTCGGGACTTGGCACAGATACGCAGTATTTT
TRBV19,NA,TRBJ1-2,CASSPQGTYGYTF,TGTGCCAGTAGCCCGCAGGGAACCTATGGCTACACCTTC
TRBV15,NA,TRBJ2-5,CATSSSLGSQYF,TGTGCCACCAGCAGTTCACTAGGGTCCCAGTACTTC
TRBV4-2,NA,TRBJ2-1,CASARAGSAYNEQFF,TGTGCCAGCGCGCGGGCGGGGTCGGCTTACAATGAGCAGTTCTTC
TRBV18,TRBD1,TRBJ1-1,CASSWDRRGEAFF,TGTGCCAGCTCATGGGACAGAAGAGGTGAAGCTTTCTTT
TRBV30,TRBD1,TRBJ1-2,CAGGTGLAYGYTF,TGTGCCGGGGGGACAGGGTTGGCCTATGGCTACACCTTC
TRBV19,NA,TRBJ2-7,CASSIVRGTYEQYF,TGTGCCAGTAGTATAGTAAGGGGGACCTACGAGCAGTACTTC
TRBV20-1,NA,TRBJ2-3,CSAGRDTQYF,TGCAGTGCTGGTCGGGATACGCAGTATTTT
TRBV5-1,NA,TRBJ2-5,CASSLGRNRQEQETQYF,TGCGCCAGCAGCTTGGGACGGAATCGGCAGGAACAAGAGACCCAGTACTTC
TRBV5-1,NA,TRBJ1-4,CASSLSGGEEKLFF,TGCGCCAGCAGCTTGAGTGGGGGCGAAGAAAAACTGTTTTTT
TRBV6-5,NA,TRBJ1-1,CASSYAPQFSNTEAFF,TGTGCCAGCAGTTACGCTCCCCAGTTCTCAAACACTGAAGCTTTCTTT